The count of the clone carrying this T cell receptor (beta chain) is one. Libraries were prepared by immunoSEQ multiplex PCR; TCRdb keeps only in-frame clonotypes and omits some of them. The sample has roughly 200,000 clones, roughly 87% seen once; the top ten hold 2% to 2.5%. The CDR3 spans 14 residues. The V end was cut by 5 bases, the J end by 1 base, with 11 bases between. CDR1 is SGHRS, CDR2 YFSETQ, per germline. This sample is drawn from a study of blood T cell repertoires in COVID-19. Looking at the study overall: T cells, B-cell-depleted T cells, or PBMCs provided the cDNA or gDNA that served as material.

Participants spanned ages roughly 18 to 90 years and resided in some 22 US areas. The clonotype originates from a woman between 40 and 55 years old with acute COVID-19. The J gene is TRBJ2-3, the V gene TRBV5-1, with a possible D match to TRBD2 (6 bases). Source material: PBMCs or T cells enriched from blood (not recorded which). CDR3 nucleotides: TGCGCCAGCAGTCCCGGGACTGGCACAGATACGCAGTATTTT. Translating gives CASSPGTGTDTQYF.